This T cell receptor (beta chain) is from a study of blood T cell repertoires in COVID-19. The wider study: T cells, B-cell-depleted T cells, or PBMCs provided the cDNA or gDNA that served as material.

Germline-derived CDR1 and CDR2 are MNHEY and SVGAGI. V was cut by 4 bases and J by 2 bases, with 9 bases left in between. The CDR3 contains 13 residues. This clone has just one count. Profiled with immunoSEQ multiplex PCR; TCRdb holds only in-frame clones, not every one. The sample lists more than 150,000 clones; roughly 88% were seen once. The material sequenced was peripheral blood. The chain employs TRBV6-5 and TRBJ2-7, with D maybe TRBD2 (5 bases). This clonotype was obtained from a woman between 50 and 59 years old with acute or convalescent COVID-19. The CDR3 sequence is CASSSTTAYEQYF. In nucleotides, the CDR3 is TGTGCCAGCAGTTCGACTACCGCCTACGAGCAGTACTTC.